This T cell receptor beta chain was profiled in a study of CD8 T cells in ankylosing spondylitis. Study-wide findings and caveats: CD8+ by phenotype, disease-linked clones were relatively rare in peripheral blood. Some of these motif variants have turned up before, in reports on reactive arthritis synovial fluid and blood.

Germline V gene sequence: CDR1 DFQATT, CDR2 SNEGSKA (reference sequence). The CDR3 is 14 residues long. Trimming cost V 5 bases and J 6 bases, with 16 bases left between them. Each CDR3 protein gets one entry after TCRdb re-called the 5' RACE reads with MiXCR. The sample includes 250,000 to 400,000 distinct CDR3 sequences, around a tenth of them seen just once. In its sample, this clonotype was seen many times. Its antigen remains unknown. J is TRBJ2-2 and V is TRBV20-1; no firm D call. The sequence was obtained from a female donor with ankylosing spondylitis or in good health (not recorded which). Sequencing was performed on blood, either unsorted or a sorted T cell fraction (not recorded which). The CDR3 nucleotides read TGCAGTGCTCTGGAGCGACGATCCTCCGGGGAGCTGTTTTTT. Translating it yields CSALERRSSGELFF.